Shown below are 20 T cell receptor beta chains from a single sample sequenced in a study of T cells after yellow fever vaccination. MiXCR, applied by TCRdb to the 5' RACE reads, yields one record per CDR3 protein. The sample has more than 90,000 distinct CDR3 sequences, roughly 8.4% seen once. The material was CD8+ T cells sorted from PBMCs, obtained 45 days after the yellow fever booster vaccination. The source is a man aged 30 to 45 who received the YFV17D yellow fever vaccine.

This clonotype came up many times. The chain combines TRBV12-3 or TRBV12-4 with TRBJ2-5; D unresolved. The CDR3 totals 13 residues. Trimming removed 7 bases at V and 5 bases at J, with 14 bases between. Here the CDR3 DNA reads TGTGCCAGCACCATCGGCTTGTTGGAGACCCAGTACTTC. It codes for CASTIGLLETQYF.

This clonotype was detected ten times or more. CDR3 nucleotides: TGTGCCAGCAGTAACAGCGCTAGCTCCTACAATGAGCAGTTCTTC. Protein: CASSNSASSYNEQFF. This chain links TRBV12-3 or TRBV12-4 with TRBJ2-1; no clear D gene. Trimming cost V 5 bases and J 0 bases, with 11 bases left between them. CDR3 size: 15 residues.

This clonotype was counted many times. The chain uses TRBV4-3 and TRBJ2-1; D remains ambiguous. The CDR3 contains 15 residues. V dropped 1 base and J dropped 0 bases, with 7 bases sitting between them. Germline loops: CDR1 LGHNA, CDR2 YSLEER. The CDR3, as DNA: TGCGCCAGCAGCCAAGGGTACAACTCCTACAATGAGCAGTTCTTC. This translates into CASSQGYNSYNEQFF.

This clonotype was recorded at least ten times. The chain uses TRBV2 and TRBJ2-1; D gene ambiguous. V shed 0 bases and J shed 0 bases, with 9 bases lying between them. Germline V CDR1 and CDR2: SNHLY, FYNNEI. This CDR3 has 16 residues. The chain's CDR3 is CASSEALRPSYNEQFF. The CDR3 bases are TGTGCCAGCAGTGAAGCGCTCCGCCCCTCCTACAATGAGCAGTTCTTC. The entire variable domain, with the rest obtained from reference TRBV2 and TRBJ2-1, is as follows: EPEVTQTPSHQVTQMGQEVILRCVPISNHLYFYWYRQILGQKVEFLVSFYNNEISEKSEIFDDQFSVERPDGSNFTLKIRSTKLEDSAMYFCASSEALRPSYNEQFFGPGTRLTVL.

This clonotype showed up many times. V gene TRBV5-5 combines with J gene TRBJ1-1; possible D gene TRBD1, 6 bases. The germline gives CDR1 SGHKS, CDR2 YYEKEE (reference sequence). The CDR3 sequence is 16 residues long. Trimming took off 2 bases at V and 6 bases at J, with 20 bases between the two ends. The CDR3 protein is CASSFWDTGYGSEAFF. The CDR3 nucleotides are TGTGCCAGCAGCTTCTGGGACACCGGTTATGGGTCTGAAGCTTTCTTT.

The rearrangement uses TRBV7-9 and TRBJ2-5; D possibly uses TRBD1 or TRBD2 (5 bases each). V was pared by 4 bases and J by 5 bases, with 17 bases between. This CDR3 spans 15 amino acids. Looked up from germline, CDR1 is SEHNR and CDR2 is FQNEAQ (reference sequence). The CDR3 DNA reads TGTGCCAGCAGCTCGGACGGGACCAGAAGGGAGACCCAGTACTTC. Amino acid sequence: CASSSDGTRRETQYF.

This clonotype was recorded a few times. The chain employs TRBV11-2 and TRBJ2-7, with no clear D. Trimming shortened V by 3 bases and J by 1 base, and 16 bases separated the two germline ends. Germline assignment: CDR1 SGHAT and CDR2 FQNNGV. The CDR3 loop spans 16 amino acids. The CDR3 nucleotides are TGTGCCAGCAGCTTGCCACCATTCACGTTATCCTACGAGCAGTACTTC. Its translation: CASSLPPFTLSYEQYF.

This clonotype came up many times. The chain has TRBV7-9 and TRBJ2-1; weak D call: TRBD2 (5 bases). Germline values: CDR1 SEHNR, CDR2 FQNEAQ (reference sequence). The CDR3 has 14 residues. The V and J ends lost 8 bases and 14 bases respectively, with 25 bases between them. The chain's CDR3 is CASSAYDTSSGKFF. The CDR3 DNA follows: TGTGCCAGCTCGGCGTACGACACCAGTTCCGGGAAGTTCTTC.

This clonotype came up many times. The chain's CDR3 is CSVESLANEQFF. As DNA, the CDR3 is TGCAGCGTTGAGTCCCTAGCCAATGAGCAGTTCTTC. V usage is TRBV29-1 and J usage is TRBJ2-1, with a tentative D call TRBD2 (5 bases). The CDR3 covers 12 residues. Between the trimmed V and J ends, which lost 3 bases and 6 bases, there was a span of 9 bases. The germline V gene has CDR1 SQVTM and CDR2 ANQGSEA.

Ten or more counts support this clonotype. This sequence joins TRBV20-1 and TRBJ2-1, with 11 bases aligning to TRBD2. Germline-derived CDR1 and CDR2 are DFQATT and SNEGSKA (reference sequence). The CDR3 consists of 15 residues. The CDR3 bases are TGCACCCCCACCCAGAGGACTAGCGGGTACAATGAGCAGTTCTTC. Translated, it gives CTPTQRTSGYNEQFF.

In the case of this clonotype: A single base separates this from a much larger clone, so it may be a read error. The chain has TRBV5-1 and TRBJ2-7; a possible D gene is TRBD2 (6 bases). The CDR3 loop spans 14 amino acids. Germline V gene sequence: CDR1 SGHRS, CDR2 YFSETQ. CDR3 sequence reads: CASSPGDGNYKQYF. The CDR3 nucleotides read TGCGCCAGCAGCCCGGGGGACGGAAACTACAAGCAGTACTTC.

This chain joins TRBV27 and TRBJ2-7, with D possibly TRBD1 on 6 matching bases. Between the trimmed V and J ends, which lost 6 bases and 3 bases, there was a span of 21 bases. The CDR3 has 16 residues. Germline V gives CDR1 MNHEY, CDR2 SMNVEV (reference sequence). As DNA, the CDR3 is TGTGCCAGCAGCCTTAGCCCGTTGGGGGCAGTCTACGAGCAGTACTTC. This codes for CASSLSPLGAVYEQYF.

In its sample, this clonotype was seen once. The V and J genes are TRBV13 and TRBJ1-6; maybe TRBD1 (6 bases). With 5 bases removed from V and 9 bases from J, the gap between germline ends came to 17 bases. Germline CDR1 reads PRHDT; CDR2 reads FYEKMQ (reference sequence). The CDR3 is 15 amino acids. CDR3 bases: TGTGCCAGCAGCCCGAAGGACAGTGGAGGTTCACCCCTCCACTTT. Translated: CASSPKDSGGSPLHF.

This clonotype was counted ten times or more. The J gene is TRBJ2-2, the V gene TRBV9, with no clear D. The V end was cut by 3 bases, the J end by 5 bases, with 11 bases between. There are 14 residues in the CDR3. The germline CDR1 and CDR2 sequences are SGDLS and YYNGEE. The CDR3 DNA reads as TGTGCCAGCAGCGGACCTACTTCTACCGGGGAGCTGTTTTTT. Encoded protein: CASSGPTSTGELFF.

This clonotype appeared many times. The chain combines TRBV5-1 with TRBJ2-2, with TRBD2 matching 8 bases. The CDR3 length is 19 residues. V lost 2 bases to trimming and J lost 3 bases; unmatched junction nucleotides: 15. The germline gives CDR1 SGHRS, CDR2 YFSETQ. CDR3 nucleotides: TGCGCCAGCAGCTTCCCACTAGCGGCTAAGGCGACGGACACCGGGGAGCTGTTTTTT. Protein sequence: CASSFPLAAKATDTGELFF.

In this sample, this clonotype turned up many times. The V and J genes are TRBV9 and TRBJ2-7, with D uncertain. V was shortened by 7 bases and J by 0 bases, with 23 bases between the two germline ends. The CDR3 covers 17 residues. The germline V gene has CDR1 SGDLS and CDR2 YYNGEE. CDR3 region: CASPALQLGDCSYEQYF. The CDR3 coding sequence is TGTGCCAGCCCCGCTCTTCAGTTAGGTGACTGCTCCTACGAGCAGTACTTC. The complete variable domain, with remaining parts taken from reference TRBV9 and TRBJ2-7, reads DSGVTQTPKHLITATGQRVTLRCSPRSGDLSVYWYQQSLDQGLQFLIQYYNGEERAKGNILERFSAQQFPDLHSELNLSSLELGDSALYFCASPALQLGDCSYEQYFGPGTRLTVT.

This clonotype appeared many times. CDR3 region: CATSDSGAIDTQYF. CDR3 nucleotide sequence: TGTGCCACCAGTGATTCGGGGGCGATAGATACGCAGTATTTT. J is TRBJ2-3 and V is TRBV24-1; D may correspond to TRBD1 or TRBD2 (6 bases each). Germline-derived CDR1 and CDR2 are KGHDR and SFDVKD. Trimming shortened V by 2 bases and J by 5 bases, and 10 bases separated the two germline ends. This CDR3 has 14 residues.

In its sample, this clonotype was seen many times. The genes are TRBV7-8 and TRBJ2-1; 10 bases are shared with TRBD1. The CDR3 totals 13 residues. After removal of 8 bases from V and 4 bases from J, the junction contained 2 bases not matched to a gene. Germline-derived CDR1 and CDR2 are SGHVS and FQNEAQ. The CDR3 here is CASRDRGYNEQFF. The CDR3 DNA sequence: TGTGCCAGCCGGGACAGGGGATACAATGAGCAGTTCTTC.

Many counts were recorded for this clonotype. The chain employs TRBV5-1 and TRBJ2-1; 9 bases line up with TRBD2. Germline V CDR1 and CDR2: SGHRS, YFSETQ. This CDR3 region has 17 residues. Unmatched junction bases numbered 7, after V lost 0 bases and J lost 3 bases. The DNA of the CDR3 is TGCGCCAGCAGCTTGGGTGGACTAGCGAGCTACTACAATGAGCAGTTCTTC. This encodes CASSLGGLASYYNEQFF. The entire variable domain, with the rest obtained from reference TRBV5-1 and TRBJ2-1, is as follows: KAGVTQTPRYLIKTRGQQVTLSCSPISGHRSVSWYQQTPGQGLQFLFEYFSETQRNKGNFPGRFSGRQFSNSRSEMNVSTLELGDSALYLCASSLGGLASYYNEQFFGPGTRLTVL.

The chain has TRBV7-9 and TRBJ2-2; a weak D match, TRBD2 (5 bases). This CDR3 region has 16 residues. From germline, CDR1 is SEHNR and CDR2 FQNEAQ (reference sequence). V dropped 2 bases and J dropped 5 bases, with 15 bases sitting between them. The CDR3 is CASSLTGQGRTGELFF. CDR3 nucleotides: TGTGCCAGCAGCTTAACCGGGCAAGGGAGAACCGGGGAGCTGTTTTTT.